This T cell receptor beta chain emerged from a study of CD8+ T cells in alopecia areata. General study findings and limits: Normal-skin resident alphabeta T cells also appear among scalp sample sequences. Normal scalp showed lower clonality than lesional scalp, especially alopecia totalis/universalis.

The V gene's germline CDR1 is GTSNPN and CDR2 SVGIG (reference sequence). With 7 bases removed from V and 6 bases from J, the gap between germline ends came to 9 bases. The CDR3 extends over 11 amino acids. The treatment was: oral pan-JAK inhibitor, 5-10 mg twice daily. Lesional scalp punch biopsies and peripheral blood were collected from alopecia areata patients. Worth noting for this clone: Antigen: not known.

As the sequencing template, cDNA was produced by extracting RNA and reverse transcribing it. Measured with immunoSEQ multiplex PCR; TCRdb has only the in-frame clones, and not every one. The sample consists of 130,000 to 150,000 clones, roughly four fifths of them appearing once. The chain joins TRBV30 to TRBJ2-2; no reliable D call. This receptor was identified in a human donor with alopecia areata. This specimen consisted of CD8+ T cells sorted from blood, obtained at week 4, from a patient treated with tofacitinib. CDR3 residues: CAFPRSGELFF. CDR3 DNA: TGTGCCTTCCCGAGGTCCGGGGAGCTGTTTTTT.